This T cell receptor (beta chain) originates from a study of Tregs in tolerant kidney transplant recipients. Germline assignment: CDR1 LGHNA and CDR2 YSLEER. Trimming cost V 0 bases and J 8 bases, with 7 bases left between them. This CDR3 has 13 residues. Mixed chimerism was transient after nonmyeloablative marrow transplants from related graft donors. TCRdb keeps only in-frame clones here, not all; method: immunoSEQ multiplex PCR. Among tens of thousands of clones listed, 80% to 95% were seen once. This chain uses TRBV4-3 with TRBJ1-4, with no clear D. The source was CD4+ T cells from blood (PBMCs), collected 12 months after the transplant. This clonotype was sampled from a human patient who received a combined kidney and bone marrow transplant. Some T cells may be the graft donor's. The CDR3 DNA reads TGCGCCAGCAGCCAAGAAAGAGCCGAAAAACTGTTTTTT. This codes for CASSQERAEKLFF.